What follows are 14 T cell receptor beta chains derived from one specimen sequenced in a study of cytomegalovirus exposure and HLA in healthy donors. PCR was performed using 60 Vbeta and 13 Jbeta primers. Data came from immunoSEQ multiplex PCR; TCRdb stores just in-frame clones and leaves some out. The table shows about 170,000 clones, with about 65% occurring only once. Source material: PBMCs. The receptors shown here come from a man aged 35 to 55 in good health and CMV-seropositive.

V and J are TRBV6-1 and TRBJ1-5; 7 nucleotides align to TRBD1. The CDR3 runs 15 residues. V lost 6 bases and J lost 3; bases outside the gene matches: 8. Germline CDR1 and CDR2: MNHNS and SASEGT. Here the CDR3 reads CASRATGAFNQPQHF. The CDR3 coding sequence is TGTGCCAGCAGGGCTACAGGGGCCTTCAATCAGCCCCAGCATTTT.

The chain joins TRBV5-1 to TRBJ1-6; D is unclear. Trimming took off 4 bases at V and 10 bases at J, with 18 bases between the two ends. CDR1 and CDR2 from the germline V gene are SGHRS and YFSETQ. The CDR3 is 15 amino acids. The chain's CDR3 is CASSIEGSTESPLHF. The CDR3 region has the DNA TGCGCCAGCAGCATTGAGGGCTCCACGGAGTCACCCCTCCACTTT.

This clone appeared once. J is TRBJ2-5 and V is TRBV5-4; D is perhaps TRBD2 (5 bases). V shed 0 bases and J shed 5 bases, with 11 bases lying between them. The V gene's germline CDR1 is SGHNT and CDR2 YYREEE (reference sequence). This CDR3 is built from 14 residues. The DNA of the CDR3 is TGTGCCAGCAGCTTGGTTGGTAGCGATGAGACCCAGTACTTC. It is translated as CASSLVGSDETQYF.

This chain connects TRBV30 to TRBJ1-2; D is ambiguous. This CDR3 contains 12 residues. The germline gives CDR1 GTSNPN, CDR2 SVGIG (reference sequence). Trimming pared 0 bases from V and 8 bases from J, leaving 10 bases between. The CDR3 DNA reads as TGTGCCTGGAGTGTAAGTCCCCAGGGCTACACCTTC. Its protein is CAWSVSPQGYTF.

The chain employs TRBV6-1 and TRBJ2-6, with D possibly matching TRBD2 (7 bases). CDR1 is MNHNS, CDR2 SASEGT, per germline. Trimming shortened V by 0 bases and J by 7 bases, and 13 bases separated the two germline ends. CDR3 size: 16 residues. The CDR3 region has the DNA TGTGCCAGCAGTGAAGCTCGGGGGGCTCGAGCCAACGTCCTGACTTTC. Its translation: CASSEARGARANVLTF.

The chain carries TRBV5-4 and TRBJ2-7, with 15 bases matching TRBD2. J gave up 6 bases and V 4 bases, and 8 bases lay outside the gene matches. The CDR3 totals 16 residues. Germline assignment: CDR1 SGHNT and CDR2 YYREEE (reference sequence). The CDR3 nucleotides read TGTGCCAGCAGCCCGGGACTAGCGGGGGGATCAGGCGAGCAGTACTTC. Protein product: CASSPGLAGGSGEQYF.

The chain has TRBV4-2 and TRBJ1-2; D possibly corresponds to TRBD1 (6 bases). The CDR3 is 16 amino acids. Germline values: CDR1 LGHNA, CDR2 YNFKEQ. V was shortened by 0 bases and J by 2 bases, with 13 bases between the two germline ends. Written as DNA, the CDR3 is TGTGCCAGCAGCCAAGATCGACAGGCCCGGAACTATGGCTACACCTTC. This gives the protein CASSQDRQARNYGYTF.

This sequence joins TRBV5-4 and TRBJ1-2; a possible D gene is TRBD1 (6 bases). Germline CDR1 and CDR2: SGHNT and YYREEE (reference sequence). CDR3 length equals 16 residues. The V gene lost 8 bases and the J gene lost 0 bases, with 20 bases spanning the gap. CDR3 amino acids: CASQNGQLPSNYGYTF. CDR3 sequence (DNA): TGTGCCAGTCAAAACGGACAGTTGCCTTCTAACTATGGCTACACCTTC.

J is TRBJ1-6 and V is TRBV4-1; weak D call: TRBD1 (5 bases). Germline CDR1 is MGHRA and CDR2 is YSYEKL. Trimming took off 0 bases at V and 1 base at J, with 13 bases between the two ends. There are 18 residues in the CDR3. In DNA, the CDR3 is TGCGCCAGCAGCCAAGAAGGGCAGGGTAGTTCCTATAATTCACCCCTCCACTTT. Amino acids: CASSQEGQGSSYNSPLHF.

The rearrangement joins TRBV11-2 to TRBJ2-3; a weak D match, TRBD1 (5 bases). The CDR3 extends over 15 amino acids. V dropped 4 bases and J dropped 2 bases, with 13 bases sitting between them. From germline, CDR1 is SGHAT and CDR2 FQNNGV. CDR3 sequence reads: CASSSQGLFTDTQYF. CDR3 nucleotide sequence: TGTGCCAGCAGCTCCCAGGGCCTCTTCACAGATACGCAGTATTTT.

This chain links TRBV7-3 with TRBJ2-6; no firm D call. The V gene's germline CDR1 is SGHTA and CDR2 FQGTGA. The CDR3 contains 14 residues. Trimming pared 0 bases from V and 4 bases from J, leaving 4 bases between. CDR3 loop: CASSLTRGANVLTF. The CDR3 nucleotides read TGTGCCAGCAGCTTAACCCGGGGGGCCAACGTCCTGACTTTC. Variable domain in full (rest from reference TRBV7-3 and TRBJ2-6): GAGVSQTPSNKVTEKGKYVELRCDPISGHTALYWYRQSLGQGPEFLIYFQGTGAADDSGLPNDRFFAVRPEGSVSTLKIQRTERGDSAVYLCASSLTRGANVLTFGAGSRLTVL.

The chain has TRBV7-2 and TRBJ1-6; 10 bases line up with TRBD1. This CDR3 is 14 amino acids long. The V segment lost 4 bases and the J segment 9 bases; nucleotides outside the gene matches: 3. CDR1 and CDR2 (germline): SGHTA, FQGNSA. CDR3 sequence: CASSSGQGSSPLHF. The CDR3 DNA follows: TGTGCCAGCAGCTCGGGACAGGGGAGTTCACCCCTCCACTTT.

CDR3 coding DNA: TGTGCCAGCAGTGGGGGACAGGGGATAGAGACCCAGTACTTC. It specifies CASSGGQGIETQYF. The rearrangement uses TRBV6-1 and TRBJ2-5, with 10 positions matching TRBD1. V was clipped by 4 bases and J by 4 bases; unmatched bases: 3. The CDR3 totals 14 residues. The germline V gene has CDR1 MNHNS and CDR2 SASEGT.

This clone turned up a few times. The chain links TRBV11-2 to TRBJ2-1; D is unresolved. The CDR3 length is 15 residues. The germline V gene has CDR1 SGHAT and CDR2 FQNNGV. V lost 1 base, J lost 3 bases, and 10 bases lay in between. The CDR3 sequence: CASSLGGSIYNEQFF. The CDR3 DNA reads TGTGCCAGCAGCTTAGGTGGTTCTATCTACAATGAGCAGTTCTTC.